This TCR beta chain was recorded in a study of CD8 T cells in cerebrospinal fluid in Alzheimer's disease. Study results and caveats: EBV-specific clones were neither the most expanded nor enriched in Alzheimer's patients.

To note about this clonotype: The antigen is not known.

TCRdb re-called the 10x single-cell sequencing reads; every CDR3 protein appears as one record, without DNA. The sample table sets out fewer than 600 distinct CDR3 sequences. The sequenced sample was cerebrospinal fluid. The sequence was obtained from a human donor with Parkinson's disease.

The CDR3: CSAYAGESNQPQHF. V is TRBV20-1 and J is TRBJ1-5; TCRdb's D call of TRBD1 is untestable without DNA. The CDR3 has 14 residues. The V gene's germline CDR1 is DFQATT and CDR2 SNEGSKA (reference sequence).